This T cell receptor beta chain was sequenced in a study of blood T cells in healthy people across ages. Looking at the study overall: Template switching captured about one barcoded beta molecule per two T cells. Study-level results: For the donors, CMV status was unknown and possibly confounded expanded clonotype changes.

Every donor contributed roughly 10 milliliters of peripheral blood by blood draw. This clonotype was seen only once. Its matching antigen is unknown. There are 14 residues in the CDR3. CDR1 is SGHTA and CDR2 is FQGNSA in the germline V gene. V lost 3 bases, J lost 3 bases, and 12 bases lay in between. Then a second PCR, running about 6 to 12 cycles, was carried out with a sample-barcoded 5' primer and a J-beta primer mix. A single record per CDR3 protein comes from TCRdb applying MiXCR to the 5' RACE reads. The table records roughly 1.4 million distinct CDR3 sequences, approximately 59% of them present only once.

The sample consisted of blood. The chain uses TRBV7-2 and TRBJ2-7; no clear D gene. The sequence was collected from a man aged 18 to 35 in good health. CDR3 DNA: TGTGCCAGCAGCTTTATGGACGGAAACTACGAGCAGTACTTC. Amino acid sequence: CASSFMDGNYEQYF.